The 14 T cell receptor beta chains below all came from one sample that was sequenced in a study of T cell repertoires in cytomegalovirus infection. TCRdb reanalysed the reads using MiXCR and keeps one entry per CDR3 protein. The sample records some 940,000 distinct CDR3 sequences, 30% to 40% being singletons. Antigens for these TCRs are unknown. Sample: cultured CD8+ T cells from PBMCs, taken from culture after CMV antigen stimulation. The receptors shown here come from a human donor in good health (CMV status not recorded). Some clones in this sample may be carry-over from other donors' samples.

The rearrangement uses TRBV12-3 or TRBV12-4 and TRBJ1-1, with D unclear. Trimming stripped 3 bases from V and 1 base from J, with 12 bases between. The CDR3 is made up of 15 amino acids. The CDR3 sequence: CASSFPFTENTEAFF. CDR3 DNA: TGTGCCAGCAGTTTCCCCTTCACTGAGAACACTGAAGCTTTCTTT.

This clonotype was detected ten times or more. CDR3 protein: CASSLWEGRGTEAFF. CDR3 in DNA: TGTGCCAGCAGCTTATGGGAGGGCCGAGGCACTGAAGCTTTCTTT. V is TRBV7-8 and J is TRBJ1-1; no clear D gene. V dropped 2 bases and J dropped 4 bases, with 14 bases sitting between them. The CDR3 runs 15 residues. Germline V gene sequence: CDR1 SGHVS, CDR2 FQNEAQ.

This clonotype appeared a few times. The chain employs TRBV7-9 and TRBJ1-5; D is perhaps TRBD1 (5 bases). CDR1 is SEHNR, CDR2 FQNEAQ, per germline (reference sequence). The CDR3 spans 12 residues. V was clipped by 4 bases and J by 6 bases, with 7 bases between them. CDR3 loop: CASSSRGQPQHF. The CDR3 region has the DNA TGTGCCAGCAGCTCAAGGGGTCAGCCCCAGCATTTT. The full variable domain, its missing parts supplied by reference TRBV7-9 and TRBJ1-5, is DTGVSQNPRHKITKRGQNVTFRCDPISEHNRLYWYRQTLGQGPEFLTYFQNEAQLEKSRLLSDRFSAERPKGSFSTLEIQRTEQGDSAMYLCASSSRGQPQHFGDGTRLSIL.

The chain joins TRBV5-1 to TRBJ2-7; D call uncertain. Germline V CDR1 and CDR2: SGHRS, YFSETQ. Trimming removed 2 bases from V and 7 bases from J, with 13 bases in between. The CDR3 sequence is 13 residues long. The CDR3 sequence is CASSLKGIREQYF. The CDR3 bases are TGCGCCAGCAGCTTAAAAGGCATAAGGGAGCAGTACTTC.

This clonotype came up many times. The junction departs from germline at one end; a sequencing error may be responsible. This chain uses TRBV19 with TRBJ1-2, with D tentatively TRBD1 (6 bases). This CDR3 has 12 residues. From germline, CDR1 is LNHDA and CDR2 SQIVND (reference sequence). CDR3 in DNA: TGTGCCAGTAGCTACAGCCGGGACACCTTGTCGTTC. The encoded protein is CASSYSRDTLSF.

The rearrangement links TRBV20-1 to TRBJ1-6; D is undetermined. CDR1 and CDR2 (germline): DFQATT, SNEGSKA (reference sequence). The CDR3 runs to 11 residues. V was shortened by 1 base and J by 12 bases, with 7 bases between the two germline ends. CDR3 bases: TGCAGTGCTAGAGGCACCCAACCCCTCCACTTT. It encodes CSARGTQPLHF.

As regards this clonotype: This may come from a read error, since a much larger clone is one base off. The CDR3 region is CASSSLTANTEAFF. CDR3 coding DNA: TGTGCCAGCAGTTCCCTGACAGCGAACACTGAAGCTTTCTTT. This rearrangement joins TRBV27 to TRBJ1-1; D might be TRBD1 (5 bases). Germline-derived CDR1 and CDR2 are MNHEY and SMNVEV (reference sequence). The CDR3 sequence is 14 residues long. V was pared by 4 bases and J by 1 base, with 10 bases between.

This sequence joins TRBV6-1 and TRBJ2-7, with D perhaps matching TRBD1 (5 bases). This CDR3 spans 13 amino acids. Germline CDR1 is MNHNS and CDR2 is SASEGT. V lost 7 bases to trimming and J lost 2 bases, with 12 bases between them. CDR3 nucleotides: TGTGCCAGCATTGATACGACAGCCTACGAGCAGTACTTC. The encoded protein is CASIDTTAYEQYF.

This clonotype has just a few counts. This chain connects TRBV27 to TRBJ2-2; possible D gene TRBD2, 7 bases. The germline CDR1 and CDR2 sequences are MNHEY and SMNVEV (reference sequence). The germline V and J ends were trimmed by 3 bases and 6 bases, with 17 bases remaining between them. This CDR3 contains 16 residues. CDR3 DNA: TGTGCCAGCAGTTTTAATCGGGGGGCTAAGGCCGGGGAGCTGTTTTTT. Protein: CASSFNRGAKAGELFF.

The chain combines TRBV6-1 with TRBJ2-7; either TRBD1 or TRBD2 may supply D (5 bases each). V was clipped by 6 bases and J by 6 bases, with 12 bases between them. The CDR3 length is 12 residues. From germline, CDR1 is MNHNS and CDR2 SASEGT. Here the CDR3 DNA reads TGTGCCAGCAGCTGGGGACCCGCCGAGCAGTACTTC. This codes for CASSWGPAEQYF.

In this sample, this clonotype turned up many times. The V call is TRBV10-1, the J call TRBJ1-1; D may be TRBD1 (5 bases). V gave up 10 bases and J gave up 1 base, with 22 bases separating them. From germline, CDR1 is WNHNN and CDR2 SYGVQD (reference sequence). This CDR3 has 16 amino acids. The CDR3 sequence: CAISLPGSKGNTEAFF. The CDR3 nucleotides read TGCGCCATCTCTCTACCAGGGTCTAAGGGGAACACTGAAGCTTTCTTT.

The chain is built from TRBV6-2 or TRBV6-3 and TRBJ2-1, with 12 bases fitting TRBD2. The CDR3 is 15 residues long. V lost 4 bases, J lost 8 bases, and 6 bases stayed unmatched. In germline, CDR1 is MNHEY, CDR2 SVGEGT. CDR3 amino acids: CASSCRLAGDDEQFF. CDR3 in DNA: TGTGCCAGCAGTTGCAGACTAGCGGGGGATGATGAGCAGTTCTTC.

This clonotype appeared a few times. The CDR3 loop is CASSFPGRSHEQYF. The CDR3 DNA reads as TGTGCCAGCAGCTTCCCCGGCAGGTCCCACGAGCAGTACTTC. The rearrangement joins TRBV7-2 to TRBJ2-7, with D unresolved. In germline, CDR1 is SGHTA, CDR2 FQGNSA. CDR3 length: 14 amino acids. Trimming stripped 3 bases from V and 5 bases from J, with 14 bases between. Combining the CDR3 with reference TRBV7-2 and TRBJ2-7 gives the whole variable domain GAGVSQSPSNKVTEKGKDVELRCDPISGHTALYWYRQSLGQGLEFLIYFQGNSAPDKSGLPSDRFSAERTGGSVSTLTIQRTQQEDSAVYLCASSFPGRSHEQYFGPGTRLTVT.

This clonotype was seen repeatedly, ten times or more. The CDR3 sequence: CASSFEVGSGDEKLFF. The CDR3 coding sequence is TGTGCCAGCAGCTTTGAAGTGGGGTCGGGGGATGAAAAACTGTTTTTT. The chain is built from TRBV7-6 and TRBJ1-4; D may be TRBD1 (5 bases). The CDR3 has 16 residues. Germline CDR1 is SGHVS and CDR2 is FNYEAQ. Trimming cost V 3 bases and J 6 bases, with 17 bases left between them.